The entry that follows covers one T cell receptor beta chain sequence. Method: immunoSEQ multiplex PCR; TCRdb's copy keeps in-frame clones and lacks some. The sample has more than 200,000 clones, over 75% seen once. Individuals aged roughly 18 to 95 years were recruited from roughly 22 US areas. These data originate in a study of blood T cell repertoires in COVID-19. Across the study: COVID-19 samples collected from the United States, Italy and Spain covered acute and convalescent phases.

Material for sequencing was PBMCs or T cells enriched from blood (not recorded which). The clonotype originates from a woman aged 35 to 49 with acute COVID-19.

The CDR3 here is CASTRVTGQPQHF. The CDR3, as DNA: TGTGCCAGCACTCGAGTTACAGGTCAGCCCCAGCATTTT. This chain links TRBV6-6 with TRBJ1-5; D is possibly TRBD1 (5 bases). The CDR3 sequence is 13 residues long. Trimming stripped 7 bases from V and 6 bases from J, with 13 bases between. The V gene's germline CDR1 is MNHNY and CDR2 SVGAGI (reference sequence).